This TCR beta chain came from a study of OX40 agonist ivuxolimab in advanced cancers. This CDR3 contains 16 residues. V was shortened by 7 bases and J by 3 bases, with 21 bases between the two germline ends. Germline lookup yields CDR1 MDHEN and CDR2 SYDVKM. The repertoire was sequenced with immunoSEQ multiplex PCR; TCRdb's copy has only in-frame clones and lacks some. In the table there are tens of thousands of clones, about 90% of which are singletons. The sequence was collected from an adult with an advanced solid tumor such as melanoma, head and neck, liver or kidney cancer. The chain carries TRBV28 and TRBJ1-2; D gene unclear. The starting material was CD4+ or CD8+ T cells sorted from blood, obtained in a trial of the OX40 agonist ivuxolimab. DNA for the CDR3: TGTGCCAGCAACCCCCAAGCCGTAGGGAGGGACTATGGCTACACCTTC. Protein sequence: CASNPQAVGRDYGYTF.